This T cell receptor (beta chain) came from a study of blood T cell repertoires in COVID-19. Across the study: Samples representing acute and convalescent COVID-19 were sourced from the United States, Italy and Spain. Sample material is recorded as cDNA or gDNA derived from T cells, B-cell-depleted T cells, or PBMCs.

Original processing methods: By means of reference gene primer amplification, nucleated cell counts were estimated. Sequencing used immunoSEQ multiplex PCR; TCRdb keeps in-frame clones, though not all of them. The V and J calls and clone size come from that table; D and trimming were worked out from the DNA. The sample includes around 260,000 clones, over 65% of them seen just once. Sequenced material: peripheral blood. The clonotype was recovered from a man aged 55-75 years who had recovered from COVID-19.

CDR3 DNA: TGTGCCAGCAGCACAGGGATGGGGCTGGAGCAGTACTTC. Translating it yields CASSTGMGLEQYF. The chain carries TRBV27 and TRBJ2-7; tentatively, D is TRBD1 (6 bases). CDR1 and CDR2 from the germline V gene are MNHEY and SMNVEV (reference sequence). This CDR3 is built from 13 residues. Deletions cut 6 bases from V and 7 bases from J, with 16 bases between.